The rows below give T cell receptor beta chains drawn from one sample of a study of blood T cell repertoires in COVID-19. Repertoires were generated with immunoSEQ multiplex PCR, while TCRdb's copy carries only in-frame clones and drops some. The sample has roughly 330,000 clones, 83% seen once; the top ten hold approximately 1.1%. The sequenced material came from peripheral blood. These receptors all come from a woman in her fifties or sixties with acute or convalescent COVID-19. Each CDR3 is given with its conserved first and last residue. Each record gives: clone size, D gene, V gene, J gene, CDR3 DNA, CDR3 protein. D genes are given only for firm matches. Clone size, where shown, is once, few, many, or a class for clones that have expanded.

.,.,TRBV10-2,TRBJ2-1,TGCGCCAGCAGGTTGACAGGTGCCTACAATGAGCAGTTCTTC,CASRLTGAYNEQFF
once,.,TRBV10-3,TRBJ1-3,TGTGCCACCTCAGCGGACAGAACTGGAAACACCATATATTTT,CATSADRTGNTIYF
.,.,TRBV12-3/TRBV12-4,TRBJ2-3,TGTGCCAGCAGTGAACGGGACACAGATACGCAGTATTTT,CASSERDTDTQYF
.,TRBD1,TRBV2,TRBJ1-3,TGTGCCAGCAGTGACAGGGGGGCAGGTGGAAACACCATATATTTT,CASSDRGAGGNTIYF
.,.,TRBV5-5,TRBJ1-2,TGTGCCAGCAGCTTGTCCCCCCGGGGTGCTAACTATGGCTACACCTTC,CASSLSPRGANYGYTF
.,TRBD1,TRBV5-1,TRBJ2-2,TGCGCCAGCAAGGGACAGGGGGAGTCCGGGGAGCTGTTTTTT,CASKGQGESGELFF
.,.,TRBV30,TRBJ2-5,TGTGCCTGGAGTGTACGTCTCAGGGCGCAAGAGACCCAGTACTTC,CAWSVRLRAQETQYF
.,TRBD2,TRBV14,TRBJ2-7,TGTGCCAGCAGCCAAGGTCTAGCGGACGAGCAGTACTTC,CASSQGLADEQYF
.,.,TRBV3-1/TRBV3-2,TRBJ2-6,TGTGCCAGCAGCCCGGGGGCTGGGGCCAACGTCCTGACTTTC,CASSPGAGANVLTF
.,TRBD2,TRBV2,TRBJ2-7,TGTGCCAGCAGTGAACTGGGCGGGAGGTATGAAGAGCAGTACTTC,CASSELGGRYEEQYF
.,TRBD1,TRBV5-1,TRBJ1-2,TGCGCCAGCAGCTTGGTTGTCGGACAGGGAGGGTATGGCTACACCTTC,CASSLVVGQGGYGYTF
.,.,TRBV30,TRBJ1-4,TGTGCCTGCCCTTCAGACTCTGAAAAACTGTTTTTT,CACPSDSEKLFF
once,.,TRBV4-1,TRBJ1-5,TGCGCCAGCAGCCTGGGAGGGAGGAATCAGCCCCAGCATTTT,CASSLGGRNQPQHF
.,TRBD1,TRBV27,TRBJ1-2,TGTGCCAGCTATACAGGGGGCGATGGCTACACCTTC,CASYTGGDGYTF
.,TRBD2,TRBV10-2,TRBJ2-1,TGCGCCGCCCGACTAGCGGGGGGACCTAATGAGCAGTTCTTC,CAARLAGGPNEQFF
.,.,TRBV5-1,TRBJ2-1,TGCGCCAGCAGCCACGCACAGGGCAATGAGCAGTTCTTC,CASSHAQGNEQFF
.,.,TRBV9,TRBJ2-5,TGTGCCAGCAGCGTAGCTCCAGACCAAGAGACCCAGTACTTC,CASSVAPDQETQYF
.,TRBD2,TRBV4-2,TRBJ2-1,TGTGCCAGCAGCCTCCGTTCAGCAGCGGGAGTTACCTACAATGAGCAGTTCTTC,CASSLRSAAGVTYNEQFF
.,TRBD1,TRBV2,TRBJ1-2,TGTGCCAGCAGACCCGTCGCAGGGGGCTTCTATGGCTACACCTTC,CASRPVAGGFYGYTF
once,TRBD1,TRBV6-6,TRBJ1-1,TGTGCCAGCAGGGAACAGGGGGCAGGGAACACTGAAGCTTTCTTT,CASREQGAGNTEAFF
once,.,TRBV19,TRBJ1-1,TGTGCCAGTATTCCCGAGGGGAGGAATACAGCTTTCTTT,CASIPEGRNTAFF
.,TRBD1,TRBV2,TRBJ2-1,TGTGCCAGCACCTTGGGACAGGGGGGAGACAATGAGCAGTTCTTC,CASTLGQGGDNEQFF
.,.,TRBV7-9,TRBJ1-6,TGTGCCAGCAGCTTAGCACGGGACATGGTCTTTTTT,CASSLARDMVFF
.,TRBD1,TRBV10-3,TRBJ1-1,TGTGCCATCAGTGCGACAGGGCTGGGGACTGAAGCTTTCTTT,CAISATGLGTEAFF
.,.,TRBV7-9,TRBJ1-1,TGTGCCAGCAGGGCTGAAGTACAAGACTGGAACACTGAAGCTTTCTTT,CASRAEVQDWNTEAFF